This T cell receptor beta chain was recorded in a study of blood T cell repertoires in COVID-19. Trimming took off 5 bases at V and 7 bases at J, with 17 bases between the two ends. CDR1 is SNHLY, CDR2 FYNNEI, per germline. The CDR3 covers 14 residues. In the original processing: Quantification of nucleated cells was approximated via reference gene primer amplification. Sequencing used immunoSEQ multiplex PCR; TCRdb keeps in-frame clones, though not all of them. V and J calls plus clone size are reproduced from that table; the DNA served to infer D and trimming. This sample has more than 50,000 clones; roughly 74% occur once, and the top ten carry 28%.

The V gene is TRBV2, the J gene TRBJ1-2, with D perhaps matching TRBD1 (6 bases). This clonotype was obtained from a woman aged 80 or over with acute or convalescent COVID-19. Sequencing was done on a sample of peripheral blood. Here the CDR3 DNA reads TGTGCCAGCAGTAGGGGGGGGCTCGAGCGTGGCTACACCTTC. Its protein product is CASSRGGLERGYTF.